These T cell receptor beta chains were read from a single sample in a study of CD4 and CD8 cells across lung adenocarcinoma regions. Using its own MiXCR run on the PCR reads, TCRdb lists one record per CDR3 protein. Among more than 10,000 distinct CDR3 sequences listed, under 75% were seen once. What was sequenced was CD8+ T cells from the margin of a lung tumor. These receptors were taken from a female donor with lung adenocarcinoma. The CD4 and CD8 labels of this study may be unreliable. The CDR3 runs from the conserved cysteine through the conserved F or W. Each record gives: V gene, J gene, D gene, CDR3 DNA, CDR3 protein. The D gene is left open where the match is weak.

TRBV6-1	TRBJ2-4	NA	TGTGGCAGCGGTCCGGGCCTGGGAGCCAAAGACACGCAGTACTTT	CGSGPGLGAKDTQYF
TRBV6-1	TRBJ2-4	NA	TGTGGCAGCGGTCCGGGGGTGGGAGCCAAAAATACGCAGTACTTT	CGSGPGVGAKNTQYF
TRBV6-1	TRBJ2-5	NA	TGTGCCAGCAGACAACACAGGAAAGAGACCCAGTACTTC	CASRQHRKETQYF
TRBV10-3	TRBJ2-3	TRBD1	TGTGCCATCAGTCAGGGGGCCACAGATACGCAGTATTTT	CAISQGATDTQYF
TRBV6-1	TRBJ2-7	TRBD2	TGTGCCAGCAGCCGGGAGGCTACCTCCTACGAGCAGTACTTC	CASSREATSYEQYF
TRBV6-5	TRBJ2-4	NA	TGTGCCAGCAGTTCGGATAGTGCAGGGCCGTACTTC	CASSSDSAGPYF
TRBV27	TRBJ2-2	NA	TGTGCCAGCCAAAGGGGTCTAGGCTCGAACACCGGGGAGCTGTTTTTT	CASQRGLGSNTGELFF
TRBV7-7	TRBJ2-5	TRBD1	TGTGCTAGCAGCCGACAGGGGGCTGGAGAGACCCAGTACTTC	CASSRQGAGETQYF
TRBV2	TRBJ2-5	NA	TGTGCCAGCAGTGTACAGCGAGGAGCCCAGGGGACCCAGTACTTC	CASSVQRGAQGTQYF
TRBV6-1	TRBJ2-3	NA	TGTGCCAGCCGGAGAGCCAAAGATACTCAGTACTTT	CASRRAKDTQYF